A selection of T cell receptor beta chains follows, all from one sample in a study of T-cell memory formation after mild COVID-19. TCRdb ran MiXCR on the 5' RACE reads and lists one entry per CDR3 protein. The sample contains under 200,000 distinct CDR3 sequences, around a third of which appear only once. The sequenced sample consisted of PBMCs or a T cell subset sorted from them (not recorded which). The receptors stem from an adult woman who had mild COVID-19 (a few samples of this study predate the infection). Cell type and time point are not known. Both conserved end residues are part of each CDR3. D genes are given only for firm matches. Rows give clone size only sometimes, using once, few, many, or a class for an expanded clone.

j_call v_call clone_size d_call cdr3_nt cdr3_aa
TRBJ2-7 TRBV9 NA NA TGTGCCAGCACCCGTGGGGGGACTCTCGGCGAGCAGTACTTC CASTRGGTLGEQYF
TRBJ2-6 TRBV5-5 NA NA TGTGCTACACATTCTGGGGCCAACGTCCTGACTTTC CATHSGANVLTF
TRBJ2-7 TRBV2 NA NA TGTGCCAGCACCCTGGACCCAAAGGAGCAGTACTTC CASTLDPKEQYF
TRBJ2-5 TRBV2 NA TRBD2 TGTGCCAGCAGTGATCCTCGACTAGCGGGTTACCAAGAGACCCAGTACTTC CASSDPRLAGYQETQYF
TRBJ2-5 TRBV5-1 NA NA TGCGCCAGCAGCTCACAAAGACAGGGGAGGGACTTCCAAGAGACCCAGTACTTC CASSSQRQGRDFQETQYF
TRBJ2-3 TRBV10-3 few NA TGTGCCATCAGTGAAGGGAGTGGGCGGAGCACAGATACGCAGTATTTT CAISEGSGRSTDTQYF
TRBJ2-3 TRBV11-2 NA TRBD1 TGTGCCAGCAGCTCATCGGACAGGACTCAGCAGTATTTT CASSSSDRTQQYF
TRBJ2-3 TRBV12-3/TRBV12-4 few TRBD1 TGTGCCAGCAGCTTCGAGGGGGCTGCGCAGTATTTT CASSFEGAAQYF
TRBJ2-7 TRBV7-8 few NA TGTGCCAGCAGCTTAGGCGTTGTAAACGAGCAGTACTTC CASSLGVVNEQYF
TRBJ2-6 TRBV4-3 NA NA TGCGCCAGCAGCCAACAGACAGGAGCGGGGGCCAACGTCCTGACTTTC CASSQQTGAGANVLTF
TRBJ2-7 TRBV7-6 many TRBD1 TGTGCCAGCAGCGTATCACAGGGGCGCGAGCAGTACTTC CASSVSQGREQYF
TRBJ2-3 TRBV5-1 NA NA TGCGCCAGCGGGGTAGGATCCACAGATACGCAGTATTTT CASGVGSTDTQYF
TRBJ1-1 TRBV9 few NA TGTGCCAGCACCTCTGGGGTAGGGGGCACTGAAGCTTTCTTT CASTSGVGGTEAFF
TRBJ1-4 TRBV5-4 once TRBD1 TGTGCCAGCAGCTTGACTCGCTCCGGGACAGGAGGGGCGGCAACTAATGAAAAACTGTTTTTT CASSLTRSGTGGAATNEKLFF
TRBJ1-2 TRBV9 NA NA TGTGCCAGCAGCGCAAGGGGGGTTTATGGCTACACCTTC CASSARGVYGYTF
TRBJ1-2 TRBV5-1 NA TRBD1 TGCGCCAGCAGCCCAGGGACAGCAGTATTAAATAACTATGGCTACACCTTC CASSPGTAVLNNYGYTF
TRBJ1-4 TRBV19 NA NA TGTGCCAGTAGCCTCTCCCCGGGACACCTTAATGAAAAACTGTTTTTT CASSLSPGHLNEKLFF
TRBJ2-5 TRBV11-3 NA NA TGTGCCAGCAGCTCCTCCTCCGGGACGGGCGGAGAGACCCAGTACTTC CASSSSSGTGGETQYF
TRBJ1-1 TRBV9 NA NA TGTGCCAGCAGCGGCGGGGTAAACACTGAAGCTTTCTTT CASSGGVNTEAFF
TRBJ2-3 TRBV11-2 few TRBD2 TGTGCCAGCAGGAAAGGCGGGACTAGCGCAGATACGCAGTATTTT CASRKGGTSADTQYF
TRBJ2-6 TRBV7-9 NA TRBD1 TGTGCCAGCAGCTCCGGACCCGTGAAACAGGGGGCTAAGGGGGCCAACGTCCTGACTTTC CASSSGPVKQGAKGANVLTF
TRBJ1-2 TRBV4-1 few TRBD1 TGCGCCAGCAGCCAAGGTACAGGGGGCGTCTATGGCTACACCTTC CASSQGTGGVYGYTF